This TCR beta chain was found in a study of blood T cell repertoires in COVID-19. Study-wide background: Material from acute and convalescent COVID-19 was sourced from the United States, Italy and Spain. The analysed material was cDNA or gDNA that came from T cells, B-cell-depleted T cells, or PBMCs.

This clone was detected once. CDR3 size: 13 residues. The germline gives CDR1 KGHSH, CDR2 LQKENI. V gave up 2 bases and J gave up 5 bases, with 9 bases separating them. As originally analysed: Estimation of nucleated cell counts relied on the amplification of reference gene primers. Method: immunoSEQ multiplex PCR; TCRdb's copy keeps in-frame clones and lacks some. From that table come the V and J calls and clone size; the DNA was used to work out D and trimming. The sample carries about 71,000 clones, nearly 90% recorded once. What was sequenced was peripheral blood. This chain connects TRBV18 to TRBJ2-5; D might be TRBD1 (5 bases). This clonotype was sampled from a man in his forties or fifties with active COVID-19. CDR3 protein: CASSPGAEETQYF. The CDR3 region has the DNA TGTGCCAGCTCACCAGGGGCCGAGGAGACCCAGTACTTC.